This T cell receptor (beta chain) was captured by sequencing in a study of Ad26.COV2.S vaccination and SARS-CoV-2 variants. About the study: Participant was drawn from the COV1001 Ad26.COV2.S trial arm. Dosing was one shot or two shots 56 days apart. Findings and caveats of the study: The TCR breadth and depth analyses may have understated or missed part of the total T cell responses.

Profiled with immunoSEQ multiplex PCR; TCRdb holds only in-frame clones, not every one. The repertoire holds roughly 420,000 clones, with 89% as singletons. Documented treatment: 15 to 20 received Ad26.COV2.S at low or high dose, single or two shots; about 5 received placebo; per-sample allocation not given. Sampling was performed 63 days after the first vaccine or placebo injection. Wuhan-strain SARS-CoV-2 spike was expressed by the Ad26 vector that made up the vaccine. With respect to this clone: Antigen unknown.

This CDR3 region has 16 residues. CDR1 and CDR2 (germline): SGHTA, FQGTGA. Deletions cut 5 bases from V and 1 base from J, with 14 bases between. Sample: peripheral blood, taken in a trial of Ad26.COV2.S vaccine versus placebo. This receptor was obtained from a person aged 18-65 years who received the Ad26.COV2.S COVID-19 vaccine or a placebo. The chain uses TRBV7-3 and TRBJ2-2; perhaps D is TRBD1 or TRBD2 (5 bases each). CDR3 sequence reads: CASSPRGPVNTGELFF. The CDR3 DNA reads as TGTGCCAGCAGCCCACGGGGACCGGTGAACACCGGGGAGCTGTTTTTT.